This T cell receptor (beta chain) is drawn from a study of identical twins. TCRdb passed the 5' RACE reads through MiXCR, listing each CDR3 protein once. The sample lists roughly 230,000 distinct CDR3 sequences, approximately 8.3% occurring once. V lost 5 bases, J lost 5 bases, and 15 bases stayed unmatched. CDR3 length: 16 residues. CDR1 and CDR2 from the germline V gene are SEHNR and FQNEAQ (reference sequence). The same sample was also studied in work on yellow fever vaccine responses in identical twins.

This chain uses TRBV7-9 with TRBJ2-7; 7 positions agree with TRBD1. The sequencing sample was made of CD8+ T cells sorted from blood. The receptor was derived from a woman aged 18-29 years in good health. The CDR3 is CASSQRTGPRGDEQYF. DNA for the CDR3: TGTGCCAGCAGCCAGCGGACAGGCCCAAGGGGCGACGAGCAGTACTTC.